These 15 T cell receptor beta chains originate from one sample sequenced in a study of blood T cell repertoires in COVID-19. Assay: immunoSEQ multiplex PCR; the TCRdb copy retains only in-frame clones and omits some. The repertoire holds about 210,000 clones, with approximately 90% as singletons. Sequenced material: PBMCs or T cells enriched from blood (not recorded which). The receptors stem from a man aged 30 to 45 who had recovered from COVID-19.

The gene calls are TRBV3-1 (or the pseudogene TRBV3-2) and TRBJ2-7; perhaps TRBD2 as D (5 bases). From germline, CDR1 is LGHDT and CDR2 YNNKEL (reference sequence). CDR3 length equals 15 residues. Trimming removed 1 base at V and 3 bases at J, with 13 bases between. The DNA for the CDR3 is TGTGCCAGCAGCCAAGGGCGCCTGGCGGGCTACGAGCAGTACTTC. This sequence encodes CASSQGRLAGYEQYF.

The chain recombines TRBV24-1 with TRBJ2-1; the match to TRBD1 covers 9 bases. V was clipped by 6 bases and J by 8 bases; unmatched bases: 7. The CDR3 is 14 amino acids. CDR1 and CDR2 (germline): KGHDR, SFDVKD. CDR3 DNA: TGTGCCACCAGTCGAACAGGGGGCTCCTATGAGCAGTTCTTC. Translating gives CATSRTGGSYEQFF.

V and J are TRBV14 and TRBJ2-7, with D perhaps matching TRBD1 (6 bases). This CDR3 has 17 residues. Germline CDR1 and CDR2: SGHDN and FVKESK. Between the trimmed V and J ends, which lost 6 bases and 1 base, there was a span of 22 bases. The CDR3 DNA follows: TGTGCCAGCAGGGAAGGGGGTGACAGAGCCAGTTCCTACGAGCAGTACTTC. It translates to CASREGGDRASSYEQYF.

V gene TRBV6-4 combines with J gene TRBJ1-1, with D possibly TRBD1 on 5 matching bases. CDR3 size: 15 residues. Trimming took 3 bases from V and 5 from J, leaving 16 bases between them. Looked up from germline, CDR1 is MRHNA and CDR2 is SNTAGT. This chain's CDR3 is CASSERIGGGTEAFF. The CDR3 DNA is TGTGCCAGCAGTGAGCGGATTGGGGGGGGTACTGAAGCTTTCTTT.

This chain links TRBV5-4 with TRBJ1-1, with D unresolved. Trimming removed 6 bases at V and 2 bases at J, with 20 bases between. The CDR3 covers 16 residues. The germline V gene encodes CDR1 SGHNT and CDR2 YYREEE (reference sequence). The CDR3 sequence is CASNRAPGLGNTEAFF. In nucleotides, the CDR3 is TGTGCCAGCAACCGAGCACCAGGATTGGGTAACACTGAAGCTTTCTTT.

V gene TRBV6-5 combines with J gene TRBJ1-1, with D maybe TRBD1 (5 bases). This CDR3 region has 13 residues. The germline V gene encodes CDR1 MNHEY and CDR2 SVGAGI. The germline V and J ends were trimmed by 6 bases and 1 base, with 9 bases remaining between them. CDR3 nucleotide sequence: TGTGCCAGCAGCGCCCAGGGGAACACTGAAGCTTTCTTT. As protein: CASSAQGNTEAFF.

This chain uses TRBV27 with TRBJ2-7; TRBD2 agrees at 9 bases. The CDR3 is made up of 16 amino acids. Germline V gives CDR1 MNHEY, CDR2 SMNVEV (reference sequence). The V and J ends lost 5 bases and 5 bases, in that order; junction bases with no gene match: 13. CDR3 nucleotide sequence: TGTGCCAGCAGTCCACTCGGTAGCGGGAGTTACGACGAGCAGTACTTC. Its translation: CASSPLGSGSYDEQYF.

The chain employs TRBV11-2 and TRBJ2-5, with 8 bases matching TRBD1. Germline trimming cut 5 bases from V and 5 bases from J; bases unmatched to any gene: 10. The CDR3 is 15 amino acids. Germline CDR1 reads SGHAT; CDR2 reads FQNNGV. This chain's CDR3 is CASSTLRTGPETQYF. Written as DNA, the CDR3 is TGTGCCAGCAGCACCCTGCGGACAGGGCCGGAGACCCAGTACTTC.

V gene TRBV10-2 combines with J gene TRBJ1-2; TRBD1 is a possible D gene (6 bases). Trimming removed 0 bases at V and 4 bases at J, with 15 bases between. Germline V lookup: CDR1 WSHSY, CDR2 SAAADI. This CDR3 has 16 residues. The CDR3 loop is CASSESTRGRAYGYTF. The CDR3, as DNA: TGCGCCAGCAGTGAGTCGACGAGGGGGAGAGCCTATGGCTACACCTTC.

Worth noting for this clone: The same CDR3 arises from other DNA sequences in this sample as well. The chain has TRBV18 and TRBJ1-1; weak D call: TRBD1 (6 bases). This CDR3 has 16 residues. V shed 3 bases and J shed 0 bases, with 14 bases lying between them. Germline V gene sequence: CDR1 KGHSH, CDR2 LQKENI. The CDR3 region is CASSPRRQDMNTEAFF. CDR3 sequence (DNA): TGTGCCAGCTCACCCAGAAGACAGGACATGAACACTGAAGCTTTCTTT.

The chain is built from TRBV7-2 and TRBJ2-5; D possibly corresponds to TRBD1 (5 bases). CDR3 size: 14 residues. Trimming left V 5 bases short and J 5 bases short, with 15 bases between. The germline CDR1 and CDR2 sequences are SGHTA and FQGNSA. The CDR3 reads CASSQNQGAETQYF. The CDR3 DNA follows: TGTGCCAGCAGCCAAAACCAGGGTGCGGAGACCCAGTACTTC.

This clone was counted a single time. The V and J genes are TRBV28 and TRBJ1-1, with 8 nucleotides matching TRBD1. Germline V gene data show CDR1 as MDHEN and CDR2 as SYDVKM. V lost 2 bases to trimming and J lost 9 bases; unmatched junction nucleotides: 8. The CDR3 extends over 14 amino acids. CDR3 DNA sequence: TGTGCCAGCAGTTTAGGACAGGGCAGGGTGAAAGCTTTCTTT. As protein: CASSLGQGRVKAFF.

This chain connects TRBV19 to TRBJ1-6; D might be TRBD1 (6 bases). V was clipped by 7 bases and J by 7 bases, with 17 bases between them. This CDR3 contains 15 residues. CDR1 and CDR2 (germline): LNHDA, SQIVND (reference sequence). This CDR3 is CASTAQGQLNSPLHF. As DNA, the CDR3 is TGTGCCAGTACCGCCCAAGGACAGTTAAATTCACCCCTCCACTTT.

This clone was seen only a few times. Here the CDR3 DNA reads TGTGCCAGCAGTTTATCAGGGCAGGGGTACAATGAGCAGTTCTTC. Translating it yields CASSLSGQGYNEQFF. The genes are TRBV27 and TRBJ2-1, with D possibly TRBD1 on 6 matching bases. Looked up from germline, CDR1 is MNHEY and CDR2 is SMNVEV (reference sequence). This CDR3 has 15 amino acids. Deletions cut 0 bases from V and 4 bases from J, with 10 bases between.

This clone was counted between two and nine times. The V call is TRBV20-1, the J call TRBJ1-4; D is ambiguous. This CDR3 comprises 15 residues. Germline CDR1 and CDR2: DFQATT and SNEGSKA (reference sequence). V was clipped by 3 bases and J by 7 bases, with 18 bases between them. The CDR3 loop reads CSASPMRANGEKLFF. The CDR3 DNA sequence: TGCAGTGCTAGTCCCATGAGGGCGAACGGTGAAAAACTGTTTTTT.